This TCR beta chain was sequenced in a study of regulatory T cells in long-lasting Graves disease (dated by TCRdb to the early 2020s). For the wider study: Patients with newly diagnosed Graves' disease had been on antithyroid drugs for under 3 months. Persistent Graves' disease patients were compared with newly diagnosed Graves' disease patients by peripheral blood TCR sequencing and RNA sequencing. The study was registered as a clinical trial and conducted in China. A total of around 35 samples underwent TCR sequencing: some 13 from persistent and approximately 20 from newly diagnosed Graves' disease patients. Study-wide conclusions, independent of this receptor: Preferential use of TRBV28, TRBJ1-2 and TRBJ2-5 was observed in persistent disease, whereas TRBV20-1 and TRBJ2-1 were favored in newly diagnosed disease. More public clonotypes were shared among persistent patients (under 3,000) than among newly diagnosed patients (roughly 1,000). The small sample size was acknowledged by the authors as a limitation that may reduce accuracy. Persistent Graves' disease patients showed lower TCR Shannon entropy and fewer highly expanded clones than newly diagnosed patients, suggesting clonal expansion. Because the primary lesion, thyroid tissue, could not be accessed, the study looked at peripheral blood alone. Sequencing and analysis were limited to the TCR beta chain.

Sequences SGHAT (CDR1) and FQNNGV (CDR2) are obtained from the germline V gene. V is trimmed back by 6 bases and J by 2 bases, and the junction contains 7 bases that no gene match accounts for. Measured from the cysteine to the phenylalanine, the CDR3 is 15 residues long. CDR3 DNA is the only sequence kept; it has 45 bases, read in frame from the first base. Read against the paper, the sample's time point label means: newly diagnosed GD, antithyroid drugs for less than 3 months. RNA was extracted from PBMCs in TRIzol for both TCR sequencing and RNA sequencing. The diagnosis of Graves' disease was made according to American Thyroid Association guidelines. The patients came from an endocrinology department in Xi'an, China. Each patient gave about 9.1 milliliters of peripheral blood, collected in an EDTA anticoagulant tube. PBMCs were isolated by Ficoll Paque Plus density gradient separation without further T cell sorting. An Agilent 2100 Bioanalyzer and agarose gel were used to check RNA quality, and a NanoDrop 2000 was used to measure RNA concentration.

This clonotype was detected many times. The antigen it binds to is not known. No much larger clone is present one base from it, and per-base qualities are unavailable. The library was made by multiplex PCR. The sequencer listed for this sample is Illumina HiSeq 4000. iRepertoire HTBI primers and Arm-PCR amplification of CDR3 regions were used to construct TCR beta libraries. PCR products were gel purified before sequencing. From the authors' description of their analysis: Across samples, about 64 TRBV and over 11 TRBJ segments were identified and used for gene usage analysis of CDR3 amino acid clonotypes. COPE and FqMerger were used to merge filtered high-quality paired reads into contigs. BLAST was used to align contigs to IMGT TRBV, TRBD and TRBJ reference genes, with CDR3 defined following IMGT. Clonotypes above 0.1% frequency were classified as highly expanded clones. Repertoire diversity was measured by Shannon entropy, and V-J evenness by the Gini coefficient. Public clonotypes were defined as clonotypes shared by more than one individual. TCRdb applied fastp at Q25 and MiXCR to the public reads, then kept only in-frame beta chains. Rows are combined by CDR3 protein, so each entry shows the most common genes and DNA. In this record, the V and J calls reflect TCRdb's handling and not the investigators' own analysis. Across this sample there are 500,000 or so distinct CDR3 sequences, with 12% to 15% seen only once. The ten largest make up around a sixth of the sample.

The sample was also linked to a second study, of T cells in Graves' hyperthyroidism and ophthalmopathy. Per that second paper: Graves' hyperthyroidism was defined as stable when no progression to ophthalmopathy occurred over 18 months of follow-up. The hyperthyroidism patients were between 18 and 65 years old and newly diagnosed, with a disease duration of less than 2 months. Exclusion was applied to patients with uncontrolled infections, other autoimmune diseases, pregnancy or lactation. Diagnoses were established on the basis of clinical symptoms, serum thyroxine and TRAb, thyroid ultrasound, and orbital computed tomography. The TCR CDR3 was subjected to a first round of RT-PCR using the HTBI primer set and the Qiagen OneStep RT-PCR kit. Most expanded thyroid clonotypes (frequency above 0.001) were also detected in blood, a finding suggesting that blood repertoires may reflect thyroid immune responses. A 13 V-J signature model separated ophthalmopathy from stable hyperthyroidism, with around 91% sensitivity and 81.08% specificity in cross-validation and 80%/75% in testing. In validation, the model predicted progression to ophthalmopathy with approximately 70% sensitivity and over 72% specificity, a median of 6.5 months before onset. TCR V-J signatures able to tell the groups apart were searched for in a discovery cohort of 95 to 100 patients, of whom 43 had Graves' ophthalmopathy and about 60 had stable Graves' hyperthyroidism. Whether ophthalmopathy could be predicted prospectively was tested in an independent validation cohort made up of 18 to 20 hyperthyroidism patients plus 17 patients who later progressed to ophthalmopathy. The 100 discovery patients were randomly split 7:3 into training and test sets. The study also compared thyroid tissue and blood T-cell repertoires from about six Graves' hyperthyroidism patients. After blood sampling, hyperthyroidism patients were treated with methimazole at a starting dose of 30 mg daily, and ophthalmopathy patients were treated with high-dose intravenous methylprednisolone. A second multiplex PCR round built the libraries, followed by size selection and purification. Libraries were sequenced paired-end with 100 bp reads on an Illumina HiSeq2000. SOAPnuke was used to process the raw data, with reads discarded if the reads contained adapters or uncalled bases, had a mean Phred below 15, or lacked an exact constant-primer or identifier match. High-quality paired reads were merged using COPE v1.2.5, and each unique nucleotide sequence was defined as a clonotype. Clonotypes were aligned to IMGT TRBV, TRBD and TRBJ reference segments using MiTCR v1.1. Analysis was restricted to V-J combinations with a frequency above 0.0001, which covered just over 98% of repertoires. The TCS score was defined as F50 (clonal expansion) divided by E x V (chaos), with BLOSUM62-based TCRdist calculated between CDR3 peptides within each V-J. Welch's t-statistics and random forest reduced 514 V-J features to 13, which were used in a naive Bayes classifier (R e1071). Sample size was not statistically predetermined, and blinding of investigators to group allocation was not performed. TCR Vbeta CDR3 sequencing of roughly 140 peripheral blood samples (roughly 43 ophthalmopathy, about 80 hyperthyroidism and 17 progressor patients) is reported in the paper.

The chain joins TRBV11-2 to TRBJ2-7, with TRBD2 matching 10 junction bases. The receptor was isolated from a woman aged 45-59 years with Graves disease. Donor details come from another sample of the same person, matched by shared clones. Sequenced material: peripheral blood mononuclear cells (PBMCs), taken at new diagnosis, from a patient treated with antithyroid drugs. DNA sequence: TGTGCCAGCAGGTCTACTAGCGGGGACACCTACGAGCAGTACTTC. This encodes CASRSTSGDTYEQYF. The full variable domain, with segments outside the CDR3 supplied by the reference TRBV11-2 and TRBJ2-7 proteins, appears as EAGVAQSPRYKIIEKRQSVAFWCNPISGHATLYWYQQILGQGPKLLIQFQNNGVVDDSQLPKDRFSAERLKGVDSTLKIQPAKLEDSAVYLCASRSTSGDTYEQYFGPGTRLTVT.